Each of the 31 T cell receptor beta chains below was sequenced from the same sample in a study of blood T cell repertoires in COVID-19. Clones were read by immunoSEQ multiplex PCR, and TCRdb kept only the in-frame ones, dropping some. This sample has roughly 480,000 clones; nearly 90% occur once, and the top ten carry approximately 0.9%. Sequenced: peripheral blood. The receptors were sampled from a man younger than 30 with COVID-19, enrolled during active disease.

The gene calls are TRBV29-1 and TRBJ1-4; 8 positions match TRBD1. The CDR3 extends over 13 amino acids. Germline V gene data show CDR1 as SQVTM and CDR2 as ANQGSEA. V gave up 4 bases and J gave up 8 bases; unmatched junction bases: 6. The CDR3 sequence is CSVVDRVGEKLFF. CDR3 coding DNA: TGCAGCGTTGTGGACAGGGTGGGAGAAAAACTGTTTTTT.

The chain links TRBV5-4 to TRBJ2-3; 9 nucleotides line up with TRBD2. Germline CDR1 reads SGHNT; CDR2 reads YYREEE (reference sequence). With V trimmed by 0 bases and J by 4 bases, 9 bases remained unmatched. The CDR3 sequence is 17 residues long. CDR3: CASSLVRGGGAPDTQYF. The CDR3 DNA is TGTGCCAGCAGCTTGGTGCGGGGGGGAGGGGCCCCAGATACGCAGTATTTT.

The chain joins TRBV12-5 to TRBJ1-6, with TRBD1 identical over 7 bases. The trim removed 6 bases at V and 7 bases at J, leaving 0 bases unmatched. CDR3 length: 12 residues. CDR1 and CDR2 (germline): LGHNT, FRNRAP. The CDR3 protein is CASGTGNSPLHF. The CDR3 DNA reads TGTGCTAGTGGGACAGGGAATTCACCCCTCCACTTT.

V and J are TRBV19 and TRBJ1-2, with a weak D call TRBD1 (6 bases). Between the trimmed V and J ends, which lost 1 base and 8 bases, there was a span of 14 bases. The CDR3 sequence is 14 residues long. Germline-derived CDR1 and CDR2 are LNHDA and SQIVND (reference sequence). CDR3 protein: CASSIGSGGDGYTF. The CDR3 DNA is TGTGCCAGTAGTATAGGATCGGGGGGCGACGGCTACACCTTC.

The chain carries TRBV15 and TRBJ1-6; 8 positions match TRBD1. The ends lost 6 bases at V and 9 bases at J; junction bases unmatched: 7. The CDR3 runs 14 residues. Germline V gene data show CDR1 as LNHNV and CDR2 as YYDKDF (reference sequence). Here the CDR3 reads CATSPGTGRSPLHF. The CDR3 DNA reads as TGTGCCACCAGTCCCGGGACAGGTCGTTCACCCCTCCACTTT.

This clone has only one observation. The V gene is TRBV14, the J gene TRBJ2-5, with 8 bases identical to TRBD1. The J segment lost 2 bases and the V segment lost 4 bases, leaving 3 bases of the junction unmatched. The CDR3 has 14 amino acids. Germline V gene data show CDR1 as SGHDN and CDR2 as FVKESK. The CDR3 bases are TGTGCCAGCAGCCCCAGGACAGGGCAAGAGACCCAGTACTTC. It specifies CASSPRTGQETQYF.

J is TRBJ2-1 and V is TRBV7-6; 8 bases match TRBD2. Germline lookup yields CDR1 SGHVS and CDR2 FNYEAQ. This CDR3 contains 16 residues. Trimming at V came to 0 bases and at J to 8 bases, leaving 9 bases not matched to a gene. Here the CDR3 DNA reads TGTGCCAGCAGCTTAGCGGACGGACGGGGGGGCGATGAGCAGTTCTTC. This gives the protein CASSLADGRGGDEQFF.

The J gene is TRBJ2-1, the V gene TRBV10-3; TRBD2 agrees at 10 bases. CDR3 size: 14 residues. Germline V gene sequence: CDR1 ENHRY, CDR2 SYGVKD. With 6 bases clipped from V and 3 bases from J, the junction kept 2 bases outside the gene matches. The CDR3 DNA reads as TGTGCCATCAGGCGGACTAGCGGCTACAATGAGCAGTTCTTC. Translation gives CAIRRTSGYNEQFF.

This chain connects TRBV2 to TRBJ1-3; 7 bases line up with TRBD1. CDR1 is SNHLY and CDR2 is FYNNEI in the germline V gene. V dropped 8 bases and J dropped 4; count of bases not matched to a gene: 8. This CDR3 is built from 14 residues. CDR3 amino acids: CASLEGGSGNTIYF. CDR3 DNA sequence: TGTGCCAGCCTCGAAGGGGGCAGCGGAAACACCATATATTTT.

The rearrangement links TRBV6-5 to TRBJ2-1, with D possibly matching TRBD2 (6 bases). With 8 bases removed from V and 1 base from J, the gap between germline ends came to 6 bases. The germline V gene has CDR1 MNHEY and CDR2 SVGAGI. This CDR3 is 12 amino acids long. The CDR3 DNA reads TGTGCCAGCGCGGGATCCTACAATGAGCAGTTCTTC. The encoded protein is CASAGSYNEQFF.

This chain joins TRBV6-5 and TRBJ2-2, with D uncertain. The CDR3 consists of 14 residues. V shed 0 bases and J shed 4 bases, with 6 bases lying between them. Per the germline V gene, CDR1 is MNHEY and CDR2 is SVGAGI. The CDR3 loop is CASSYSTPTGELFF. The CDR3 nucleotides are TGTGCCAGCAGTTACTCGACTCCCACCGGGGAGCTGTTTTTT.

V and J are TRBV19 and TRBJ2-2; D is uncertain. This CDR3 is 13 amino acids long. Germline CDR1 LNHDA, CDR2 SQIVND (reference sequence). V was clipped by 6 bases and J by 7 bases, with 12 bases between them. CDR3 DNA sequence: TGTGCCAGTAGACAAGAGGATGGCGGGGAGCTGTTTTTT. It encodes CASRQEDGGELFF.

The chain is built from TRBV19 and TRBJ1-5, with TRBD1 matching 8 bases. This CDR3 spans 17 amino acids. Germline V lookup: CDR1 LNHDA, CDR2 SQIVND (reference sequence). The V segment lost 4 bases and the J segment 1 base; nucleotides outside the gene matches: 9. CDR3 protein: CASSTGTGKGSNQPQHF. As DNA, the CDR3 is TGTGCCAGTAGTACCGGGACAGGTAAGGGAAGCAATCAGCCCCAGCATTTT.

This chain links TRBV7-9 with TRBJ2-6; D is unresolved. V lost 1 base to trimming and J lost 0 bases, with 10 bases between them. This CDR3 has 17 amino acids. Germline lookup yields CDR1 SEHNR and CDR2 FQNEAQ (reference sequence). Here the CDR3 reads CASSLELGISGANVLTF. CDR3 bases: TGTGCCAGCAGCTTAGAACTGGGCATCTCTGGGGCCAACGTCCTGACTTTC.

This clone was found a few times. Other DNA sequences from this sample encode an identical CDR3 as well. The V gene is TRBV6-5, the J gene TRBJ2-7, with TRBD1 matching over 8 bases. CDR3 length: 13 residues. CDR1 and CDR2 from the germline V gene are MNHEY and SVGAGI. V was clipped by 6 bases and J by 4 bases; unmatched bases: 5. CDR3 protein: CASSRGQEYEQYF. The CDR3 coding sequence is TGTGCCAGCAGCCGGGGACAGGAATACGAGCAGTACTTC.

This CDR3 reads CASSLGSQGGYGYTF. The CDR3 DNA reads TGTGCCAGCAGCTTAGGGTCACAGGGGGGCTATGGCTACACCTTC. The rearrangement joins TRBV7-8 to TRBJ1-2, with 8 bases lining up with TRBD1. Trimming removed 1 base from V and 4 bases from J; junction bases left unmatched: 5. CDR1 and CDR2 from the germline V gene are SGHVS and FQNEAQ. The CDR3 consists of 15 residues.

CDR3 residues: CASSLASGGSGSYEQYF. In nucleotides, the CDR3 is TGCGCCAGCAGCTTGGCCTCGGGGGGCAGTGGCTCCTACGAGCAGTACTTC. V is TRBV5-1 and J is TRBJ2-7; TRBD2 might be the D (7 bases). Germline assignment: CDR1 SGHRS and CDR2 YFSETQ. Trimming removed 0 bases from V and 0 bases from J, with 16 bases in between. The CDR3 sequence is 17 residues long.

The chain has TRBV25-1 and TRBJ1-6; 9 nucleotides match TRBD1. Germline V gene data show CDR1 as MGHDK and CDR2 as SYGVNS. Unmatched junction bases numbered 2, after V lost 1 base and J lost 7 bases. CDR3 length: 15 residues. The CDR3 DNA reads as TGTGCCAGCAGTGAATGGGACAGGGACAATTCACCCCTCCACTTT. Its protein is CASSEWDRDNSPLHF.

CDR3 nucleotide sequence: TGTGCCAGCAGCCAAGGGGGGGGTTATGGAACTGAAGCTTTCTTT. Protein: CASSQGGGYGTEAFF. The chain is built from TRBV2 and TRBJ1-1; possible D gene TRBD1, 6 bases. This CDR3 spans 15 amino acids. The V and J ends lost 6 bases and 5 bases respectively, with 19 bases between them. Germline CDR1 SNHLY, CDR2 FYNNEI.

The sample holds one count of this clone. The sample holds other DNA sequences that translate to the same CDR3. The gene calls are TRBV29-1 and TRBJ1-3; 8 bases align to TRBD1. The CDR3 is 13 residues long. Trimming removed 6 bases from V and 2 bases from J; junction bases left unmatched: 3. Germline CDR1 is SQVTM and CDR2 is ANQGSEA. The CDR3 here is CSVETGAGNTIYF. For the CDR3, the DNA is TGCAGCGTGGAGACAGGGGCTGGAAACACCATATATTTT.

The chain uses TRBV7-9 and TRBJ2-7, with 9 bases matching TRBD1. Unmatched junction bases numbered 8, after V lost 4 bases and J lost 4 bases. This CDR3 spans 15 amino acids. Germline V gene data show CDR1 as SEHNR and CDR2 as FQNEAQ (reference sequence). CDR3 coding DNA: TGTGCCAGCAGCTGTAGGACAGGGGAGAATTACGAGCAGTACTTC. Protein product: CASSCRTGENYEQYF.

The chain uses TRBV5-6 and TRBJ1-6; D possibly corresponds to TRBD1 (5 bases). From germline, CDR1 is SGHDT and CDR2 YYEEEE. V was trimmed by 4 bases and J by 4 bases, leaving 9 bases between them. The CDR3 is 14 amino acids. DNA of the CDR3: TGTGCCAGCAGCATAGGGGCGTATAATTCACCCCTCCACTTT. Protein: CASSIGAYNSPLHF.

J is TRBJ1-1 and V is TRBV25-1; 7 bases are a match to TRBD1. Germline V gives CDR1 MGHDK, CDR2 SYGVNS. V dropped 6 bases and J dropped 4; count of bases not matched to a gene: 5. The CDR3 has 13 amino acids. The CDR3 sequence is CASSLQGGTEAFF. CDR3 nucleotides: TGTGCCAGCAGCCTTCAGGGGGGCACTGAAGCTTTCTTT. Complete variable domain (other parts from reference TRBV25-1 and TRBJ1-1): EADIYQTPRYLVIGTGKKITLECSQTMGHDKMYWYQQDPGMELHLIHYSYGVNSTEKGDLSSESTVSRIRTEHFPLTLESARPSHTSQYLCASSLQGGTEAFFGQGTRLTVV.

The chain is built from TRBV7-2 and TRBJ2-1; maybe TRBD2 (6 bases). V was clipped by 4 bases and J by 8 bases, with 12 bases between them. Germline V lookup: CDR1 SGHTA, CDR2 FQGNSA. This CDR3 comprises 13 residues. Written as DNA, the CDR3 is TGTGCCAGCAGCTCGACTAGGTTGGATGAGCAGTTCTTC. It translates to CASSSTRLDEQFF.

V usage is TRBV7-2 and J usage is TRBJ2-1, with D maybe TRBD1 (5 bases). This CDR3 is 15 amino acids long. The germline CDR1 and CDR2 sequences are SGHTA and FQGNSA. Trimming stripped 2 bases from V and 0 bases from J, with 8 bases between. The CDR3, as DNA: TGTGCCAGCAGCTTACTGGGGCCCTCCTACAATGAGCAGTTCTTC. Translating gives CASSLLGPSYNEQFF.

The rearrangement links TRBV2 to TRBJ2-7; no firm D call. The V gene's germline CDR1 is SNHLY and CDR2 FYNNEI. Trimming pared 3 bases from V and 5 bases from J, leaving 8 bases between. The CDR3 contains 12 residues. CDR3 sequence reads: CASSDLENEQYF. In DNA form, the CDR3 reads TGTGCCAGCAGTGACCTTGAGAACGAGCAGTACTTC.

The rearrangement uses TRBV18 and TRBJ1-2, with 10 bases that match TRBD1. After removal of 6 bases from V and 4 bases from J, the junction contained 8 bases not matched to a gene. Per germline, CDR1 KGHSH and CDR2 LQKENI. This CDR3 has 15 amino acids. The CDR3 loop is CASSPDGQGGYGYTF. The DNA for the CDR3 is TGTGCCAGCTCGCCTGACGGACAGGGGGGCTATGGCTACACCTTC. Together with reference TRBV18 and TRBJ1-2, the CDR3 gives the full variable domain: NAGVMQNPRHLVRRRGQEARLRCSPMKGHSHVYWYRQLPEEGLKFMVYLQKENIIDESGMPKERFSAEFPKEGPSILRIQQVVRGDSAAYFCASSPDGQGGYGYTFGSGTRLTVV.

The genes are TRBV11-2 and TRBJ2-1, with D possibly TRBD1 on 6 matching bases. Per the germline V gene, CDR1 is SGHAT and CDR2 is FQNNGV. V was clipped by 3 bases and J by 4 bases, with 10 bases between them. The CDR3 length is 14 residues. The CDR3: CASSFRTEYNEQFF. The CDR3 DNA reads as TGTGCCAGCAGCTTCCGGACAGAGTACAATGAGCAGTTCTTC.

The rearrangement uses TRBV3-1 (or the pseudogene TRBV3-2) and TRBJ2-5; 8 bases match TRBD1. V dropped 0 bases and J dropped 1; count of bases not matched to a gene: 7. The germline CDR1 and CDR2 sequences are LGHDT and YNNKEL (reference sequence). This CDR3 region has 17 residues. Here the CDR3 reads CASSQDRQGAPQETQYF. The DNA of the CDR3 is TGTGCCAGCAGCCAAGATCGGCAGGGGGCCCCCCAAGAGACCCAGTACTTC.

As concerns this clone: Other DNA sequences of this sample code for an identical CDR3. J is TRBJ2-3 and V is TRBV27; TRBD2 matches at 9 bases. Germline CDR1 reads MNHEY; CDR2 reads SMNVEV (reference sequence). CDR3 size: 14 residues. The trim removed 6 bases at V and 1 base at J, leaving 2 bases unmatched. The CDR3 nucleotides read TGTGCCAGCAGAAGGACTAGCGGCACAGATACGCAGTATTTT. Encoded protein: CASRRTSGTDTQYF.

This clone was detected only a few times. The V gene is TRBV7-2, the J gene TRBJ2-3; D gene ambiguous. Germline V gene lookup returns CDR1 SGHTA and CDR2 FQGNSA. The CDR3 is 13 residues long. V lost 1 base and J 2 bases, leaving 4 bases between the germline ends. The CDR3 reads CASSLVHTDTQYF. The CDR3 DNA reads TGTGCCAGCAGCTTAGTCCACACAGATACGCAGTATTTT.